The sequence of this T cell receptor (beta chain) was determined in a study of Ad26.COV2.S vaccination and SARS-CoV-2 variants. Study summary: Doses of Ad26.COV2.S were injected into muscle once or twice, 56 days apart. Whole-study findings and limits: Vaccine and placebo recipients had comparable breadth of non-spike TCRs. Once vaccination had occurred, spike-specific CD8+ and CD4+ T cell responses reportedly showed substantial breadth.

The treatment was: around 19 received Ad26.COV2.S at low or high dose, single or two shots; several received placebo; per-sample allocation not given. Day 63 after the first vaccine or placebo injection was the time point for sampling. Clones were read by immunoSEQ multiplex PCR, and TCRdb kept only the in-frame ones, dropping some. The profile shows 500,000 or so clones, roughly 89% of them singletons. Turning to this clone: Its target is unknown.

Trimming removed 0 bases from V and 7 bases from J, with 16 bases in between. The CDR3 sequence is 16 residues long. Germline values: CDR1 LGHDT, CDR2 YNNKEL (reference sequence). The material sequenced was peripheral blood, taken in a trial of Ad26.COV2.S vaccine versus placebo. This receptor was obtained from a person aged 18 to 59 who received the Ad26.COV2.S COVID-19 vaccine or a placebo. The chain carries TRBV3-1 (or the pseudogene TRBV3-2) and TRBJ1-5; unclear D gene. The CDR3 region has the DNA TGTGCCAGCAGCCAAGACCCCGGGTCCGGGGTGCAGCCCCAGCATTTT. The encoded protein is CASSQDPGSGVQPQHF.